Listed below are T cell receptor beta chains from one sample, sequenced in a study of T cell repertoires in cytomegalovirus infection. TCRdb independently ran MiXCR on the reads; one entry per CDR3 protein. The sample has approximately 400,000 distinct CDR3 sequences; roughly 30% are singletons. Sequenced sample: PBMCs. These receptors were collected from a human donor in good health (CMV status not recorded). Some clones in this sample may be carry-over from other donors' samples. Both conserved end residues are part of each CDR3. D genes are given only for firm matches. Clone sizes are given selectively: once, few, many, or a class where the clone is expanded.

j_gene: TRBJ2-3
abundance: few
d_gene: TRBD1
v_gene: TRBV7-8
CDR3aa: CASSQRQGTQYF
CDR3nt: TGTGCCAGCAGCCAACGACAGGGAACGCAGTATTTT

j_gene: TRBJ2-3
abundance: few
d_gene: TRBD1
v_gene: TRBV6-2/TRBV6-3
CDR3aa: CASSYSIETGVGDTQYF
CDR3nt: TGTGCCAGCAGTTACTCGATTGAGACAGGGGTAGGGGATACGCAGTATTTT

j_gene: TRBJ2-5
abundance: many
d_gene: -
v_gene: TRBV11-2
CDR3aa: CASSLGGPETQYF
CDR3nt: TGTGCCAGCAGCTTAGGGGGCCCGGAGACCCAGTACTTC

j_gene: TRBJ2-3
abundance: many
d_gene: -
v_gene: TRBV11-3
CDR3aa: CASSLDRGSTDTQYF
CDR3nt: TGTGCCAGCAGCTTAGATCGGGGAAGCACAGATACGCAGTATTTT

j_gene: TRBJ2-1
abundance: -
d_gene: TRBD2
v_gene: TRBV20-1
CDR3aa: CSARDSFGSGVSSYNEQFF
CDR3nt: TGCAGTGCTAGAGATTCCTTTGGTAGCGGGGTTAGCTCCTACAATGAGCAGTTCTTC

j_gene: TRBJ2-5
abundance: -
d_gene: TRBD2
v_gene: TRBV4-1
CDR3aa: CASSQDNRGGWETQYF
CDR3nt: TGCGCCAGCAGCCAAGATAACCGGGGGGGCTGGGAGACCCAGTACTTC

j_gene: TRBJ1-5
abundance: few
d_gene: -
v_gene: TRBV6-1
CDR3aa: CASSESGEAQPQHF
CDR3nt: TGTGCCAGCAGTGAATCGGGGGAAGCACAGCCCCAGCATTTT

j_gene: TRBJ1-2
abundance: -
d_gene: -
v_gene: TRBV25-1
CDR3aa: CASSWEGGGYTF
CDR3nt: TGTGCCAGCAGTTGGGAAGGGGGAGGCTACACCTTC

j_gene: TRBJ2-5
abundance: many
d_gene: TRBD1
v_gene: TRBV7-2
CDR3aa: CASSLGQGILETQYF
CDR3nt: TGTGCCAGCAGCTTGGGACAGGGCATCCTTGAGACCCAGTACTTC

j_gene: TRBJ1-1
abundance: -
d_gene: -
v_gene: TRBV6-1
CDR3aa: CASRMGHHTEAFF
CDR3nt: TGTGCCAGCAGGATGGGACATCACACTGAAGCTTTCTTT

j_gene: TRBJ2-4
abundance: -
d_gene: -
v_gene: TRBV5-1
CDR3aa: CASSLNREKVIQYF
CDR3nt: TGCGCCAGCAGCTTAAATCGGGAGAAAGTGATTCAGTACTTC

j_gene: TRBJ2-5
abundance: few
d_gene: TRBD2
v_gene: TRBV6-1
CDR3aa: CASLSGGPEETQYF
CDR3nt: TGTGCCAGTCTAAGCGGGGGGCCGGAGGAGACCCAGTACTTC

j_gene: TRBJ1-5
abundance: few
d_gene: TRBD1
v_gene: TRBV4-1
CDR3aa: CASSQVGQSNQPQHF
CDR3nt: TGCGCCAGCAGCCAAGTGGGACAGAGCAATCAGCCCCAGCATTTT

j_gene: TRBJ2-3
abundance: few
d_gene: -
v_gene: TRBV7-2
CDR3aa: CASSYTGPDTQYF
CDR3nt: TGTGCCAGCAGCTACACAGGTCCGGATACGCAGTATTTT

j_gene: TRBJ1-1
abundance: few
d_gene: TRBD1
v_gene: TRBV6-6
CDR3aa: CASSYSTGVHLNTEAFF
CDR3nt: TGTGCCAGCAGTTACTCGACAGGGGTCCACTTGAACACTGAAGCTTTCTTT

j_gene: TRBJ2-5
abundance: -
d_gene: -
v_gene: TRBV7-2
CDR3aa: CASSSDLVETQYF
CDR3nt: TGTGCCAGCAGCTCCGACTTAGTGGAGACCCAGTACTTC

j_gene: TRBJ2-1
abundance: few
d_gene: TRBD2
v_gene: TRBV6-2/TRBV6-3
CDR3aa: CASSYLYSGRGVNEQFF
CDR3nt: TGTGCCAGCAGTTACCTTTATTCCGGGAGGGGAGTCAATGAGCAGTTCTTC

j_gene: TRBJ2-4
abundance: -
d_gene: -
v_gene: TRBV20-1
CDR3aa: CSARVGFVGGIQYF
CDR3nt: TGCAGTGCTAGAGTGGGGTTCGTAGGGGGCATTCAGTACTTC

j_gene: TRBJ2-3
abundance: few
d_gene: TRBD1
v_gene: TRBV7-2
CDR3aa: CASSLTGFSTDTQYF
CDR3nt: TGTGCCAGCAGCTTGACAGGGTTTTCCACAGATACGCAGTATTTT

j_gene: TRBJ1-1
abundance: -
d_gene: -
v_gene: TRBV19
CDR3aa: CASSNSGGGF
CDR3nt: TGTGCCAGTAGTAATTCGGGGGGGGGTTTT

j_gene: TRBJ2-7
abundance: -
d_gene: -
v_gene: TRBV30
CDR3aa: CAWNPGSPYEQYF
CDR3nt: TGTGCCTGGAATCCCGGTTCCCCCTACGAGCAGTACTTC

j_gene: TRBJ1-5
abundance: -
d_gene: -
v_gene: TRBV19
CDR3aa: CASSGRPRQPQHF
CDR3nt: TGTGCCAGTAGTGGGCGGCCGCGGCAGCCCCAGCATTTT

j_gene: TRBJ2-7
abundance: once
d_gene: -
v_gene: TRBV24-1
CDR3aa: CATSGPRAGSYEQYF
CDR3nt: TGTGCCACCAGTGGACCACGGGCAGGGTCCTACGAGCAGTACTTC

j_gene: TRBJ2-5
abundance: -
d_gene: -
v_gene: TRBV29-1
CDR3aa: CSAPDSVAETQYF
CDR3nt: TGCAGCGCCCCTGACTCTGTTGCCGAGACCCAGTACTTC

j_gene: TRBJ2-3
abundance: -
d_gene: -
v_gene: TRBV28
CDR3aa: CASSLAPVGTDTQYF
CDR3nt: TGTGCCAGCAGTTTAGCGCCGGTCGGCACAGATACGCAGTATTTT

j_gene: TRBJ2-5
abundance: -
d_gene: -
v_gene: TRBV9
CDR3aa: CASSVDKGWQETQYF
CDR3nt: TGTGCCAGCAGCGTAGATAAGGGGTGGCAAGAGACCCAGTACTTC

j_gene: TRBJ2-7
abundance: -
d_gene: -
v_gene: TRBV19
CDR3aa: CASSIDPRSGQYF
CDR3nt: TGTGCCAGTAGTATAGATCCGCGGTCGGGGCAGTACTTC

j_gene: TRBJ2-5
abundance: few
d_gene: -
v_gene: TRBV11-2
CDR3aa: CASRPLGGQDQETQYF
CDR3nt: TGTGCCAGCAGACCCTTGGGAGGACAGGATCAGGAGACCCAGTACTTC

j_gene: TRBJ1-2
abundance: many
d_gene: TRBD1
v_gene: TRBV7-2
CDR3aa: CASSTRQGDGYTF
CDR3nt: TGTGCCAGCAGCACGAGACAGGGAGATGGCTACACCTTC

j_gene: TRBJ1-2
abundance: few
d_gene: -
v_gene: TRBV5-4
CDR3aa: CASSLPSGAGGGYTF
CDR3nt: TGTGCCAGCAGCTTGCCATCAGGGGCGGGGGGTGGCTACACCTTC

j_gene: TRBJ2-3
abundance: few
d_gene: -
v_gene: TRBV28
CDR3aa: CATRLRDTDTQYF
CDR3nt: TGTGCCACACGCTTGCGGGATACAGATACGCAGTATTTT

j_gene: TRBJ2-1
abundance: -
d_gene: -
v_gene: TRBV7-6
CDR3aa: CASSNTLAPSNNEQFF
CDR3nt: TGTGCCAGCAGCAATACCCTAGCGCCCTCCAACAATGAGCAGTTCTTC

j_gene: TRBJ1-6
abundance: many
d_gene: -
v_gene: TRBV6-2/TRBV6-3
CDR3aa: CASSHVTDSVSPLHF
CDR3nt: TGTGCCAGCAGTCACGTGACGGACTCGGTTTCACCCCTCCACTTT